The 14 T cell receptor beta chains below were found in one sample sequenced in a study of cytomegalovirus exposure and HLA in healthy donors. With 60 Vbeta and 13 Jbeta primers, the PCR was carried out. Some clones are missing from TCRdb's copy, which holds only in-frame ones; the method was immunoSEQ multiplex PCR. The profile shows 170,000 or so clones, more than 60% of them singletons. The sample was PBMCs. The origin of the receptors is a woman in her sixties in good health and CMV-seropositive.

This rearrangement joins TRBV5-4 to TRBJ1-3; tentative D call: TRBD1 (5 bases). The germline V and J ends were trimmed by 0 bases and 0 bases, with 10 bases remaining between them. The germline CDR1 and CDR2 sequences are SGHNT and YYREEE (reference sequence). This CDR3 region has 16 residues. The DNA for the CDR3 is TGTGCCAGCAGCTTGGGGGGCCCGTTCTCTGGAAACACCATATATTTT. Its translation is CASSLGGPFSGNTIYF. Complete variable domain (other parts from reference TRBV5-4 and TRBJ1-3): ETGVTQSPTHLIKTRGQQVTLRCSSQSGHNTVSWYQQALGQGPQFIFQYYREEENGRGNFPPRFSGLQFPNYSSELNVNALELDDSALYLCASSLGGPFSGNTIYFGEGSWLTVV.

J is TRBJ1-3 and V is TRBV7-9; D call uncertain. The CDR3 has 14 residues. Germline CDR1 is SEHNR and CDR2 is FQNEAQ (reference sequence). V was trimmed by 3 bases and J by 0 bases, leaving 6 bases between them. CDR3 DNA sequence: TGTGCCAGCAGCTTTGAGAGCTCTGGAAACACCATATATTTT. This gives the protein CASSFESSGNTIYF. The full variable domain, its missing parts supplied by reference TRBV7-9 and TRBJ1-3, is DTGVSQNPRHKITKRGQNVTFRCDPISEHNRLYWYRQTLGQGPEFLTYFQNEAQLEKSRLLSDRFSAERPKGSFSTLEIQRTEQGDSAMYLCASSFESSGNTIYFGEGSWLTVV.

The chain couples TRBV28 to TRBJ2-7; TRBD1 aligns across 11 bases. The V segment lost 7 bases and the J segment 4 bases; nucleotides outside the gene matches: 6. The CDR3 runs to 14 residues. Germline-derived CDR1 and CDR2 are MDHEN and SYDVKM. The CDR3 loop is CASNSGTGGYEQYF. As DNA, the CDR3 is TGTGCCAGCAACTCCGGGACAGGGGGTTACGAGCAGTACTTC.

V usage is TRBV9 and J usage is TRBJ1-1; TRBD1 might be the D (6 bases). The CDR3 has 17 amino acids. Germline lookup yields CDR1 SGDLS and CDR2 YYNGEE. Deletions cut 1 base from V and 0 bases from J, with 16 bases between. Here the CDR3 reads CASSVRGTLGLNTEAFF. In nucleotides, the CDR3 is TGTGCCAGCAGCGTACGAGGGACACTGGGTCTGAACACTGAAGCTTTCTTT. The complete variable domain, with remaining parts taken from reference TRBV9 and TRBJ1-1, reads DSGVTQTPKHLITATGQRVTLRCSPRSGDLSVYWYQQSLDQGLQFLIQYYNGEERAKGNILERFSAQQFPDLHSELNLSSLELGDSALYFCASSVRGTLGLNTEAFFGQGTRLTVV.

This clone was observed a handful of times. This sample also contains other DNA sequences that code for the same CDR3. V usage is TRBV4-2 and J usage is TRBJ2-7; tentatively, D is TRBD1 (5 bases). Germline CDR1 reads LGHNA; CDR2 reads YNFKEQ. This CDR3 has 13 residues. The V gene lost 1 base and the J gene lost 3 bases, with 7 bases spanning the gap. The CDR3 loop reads CASSQAQGYEQYF. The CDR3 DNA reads TGTGCCAGCAGCCAAGCGCAGGGCTACGAGCAGTACTTC.

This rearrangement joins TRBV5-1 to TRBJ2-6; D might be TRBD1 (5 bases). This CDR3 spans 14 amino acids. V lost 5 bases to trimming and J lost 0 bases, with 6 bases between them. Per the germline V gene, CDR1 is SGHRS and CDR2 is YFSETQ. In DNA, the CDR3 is TGCGCCAGCAGAGGGGACTCTGGGGCCAACGTCCTGACTTTC. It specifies CASRGDSGANVLTF. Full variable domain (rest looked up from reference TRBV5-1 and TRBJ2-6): KAGVTQTPRYLIKTRGQQVTLSCSPISGHRSVSWYQQTPGQGLQFLFEYFSETQRNKGNFPGRFSGRQFSNSRSEMNVSTLELGDSALYLCASRGDSGANVLTFGAGSRLTVL.

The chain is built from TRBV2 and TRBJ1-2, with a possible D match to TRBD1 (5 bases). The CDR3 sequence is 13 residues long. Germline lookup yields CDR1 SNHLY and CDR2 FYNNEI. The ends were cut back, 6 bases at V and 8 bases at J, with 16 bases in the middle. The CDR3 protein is CASRALAGGGYTF. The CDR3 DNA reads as TGTGCCAGCAGAGCCTTAGCGGGGGGAGGCTACACCTTC.

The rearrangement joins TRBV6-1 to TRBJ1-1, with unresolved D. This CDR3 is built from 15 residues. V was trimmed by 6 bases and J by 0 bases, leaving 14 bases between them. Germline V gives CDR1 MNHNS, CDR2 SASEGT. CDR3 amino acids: CASRFEEIVNTEAFF. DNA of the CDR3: TGTGCCAGCAGATTCGAGGAAATCGTGAACACTGAAGCTTTCTTT.

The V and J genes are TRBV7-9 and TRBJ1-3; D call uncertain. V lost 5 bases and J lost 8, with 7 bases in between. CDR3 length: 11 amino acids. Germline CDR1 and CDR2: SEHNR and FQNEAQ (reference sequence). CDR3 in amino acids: CASSPVYTIYF. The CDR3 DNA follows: TGTGCCAGCAGCCCAGTCTACACCATATATTTT.

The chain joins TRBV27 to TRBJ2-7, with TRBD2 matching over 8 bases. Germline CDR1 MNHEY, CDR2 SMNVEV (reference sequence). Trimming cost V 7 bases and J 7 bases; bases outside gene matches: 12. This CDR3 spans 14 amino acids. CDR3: CASTRGGSRGEQYF. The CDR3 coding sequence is TGTGCCAGCACCCGGGGGGGGTCCCGCGGAGAGCAGTACTTC.

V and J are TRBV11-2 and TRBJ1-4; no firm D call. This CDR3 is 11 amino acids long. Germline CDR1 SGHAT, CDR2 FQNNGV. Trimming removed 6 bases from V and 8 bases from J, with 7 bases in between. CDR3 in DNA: TGTGCCAGCAGTTACCGGGAAAAACTGTTTTTT. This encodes CASSYREKLFF. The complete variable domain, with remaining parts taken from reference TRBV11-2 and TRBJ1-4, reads EAGVAQSPRYKIIEKRQSVAFWCNPISGHATLYWYQQILGQGPKLLIQFQNNGVVDDSQLPKDRFSAERLKGVDSTLKIQPAKLEDSAVYLCASSYREKLFFGSGTQLSVL.

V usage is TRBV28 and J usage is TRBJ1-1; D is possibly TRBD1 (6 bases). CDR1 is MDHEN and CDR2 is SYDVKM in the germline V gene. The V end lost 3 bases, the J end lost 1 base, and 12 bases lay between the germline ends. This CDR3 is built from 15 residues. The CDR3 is CASSLGRGWNTEAFF. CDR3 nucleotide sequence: TGTGCCAGCAGTTTGGGCAGGGGATGGAACACTGAAGCTTTCTTT.

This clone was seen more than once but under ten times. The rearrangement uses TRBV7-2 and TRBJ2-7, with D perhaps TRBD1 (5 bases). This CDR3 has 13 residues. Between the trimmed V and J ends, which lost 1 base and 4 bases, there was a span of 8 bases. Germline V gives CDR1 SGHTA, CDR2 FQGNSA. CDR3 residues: CASSLEGLYEQYF. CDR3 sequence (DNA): TGTGCCAGCAGCTTAGAGGGGCTGTACGAGCAGTACTTC. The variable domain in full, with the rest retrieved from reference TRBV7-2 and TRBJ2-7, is GAGVSQSPSNKVTEKGKDVELRCDPISGHTALYWYRQSLGQGLEFLIYFQGNSAPDKSGLPSDRFSAERTGGSVSTLTIQRTQQEDSAVYLCASSLEGLYEQYFGPGTRLTVT.

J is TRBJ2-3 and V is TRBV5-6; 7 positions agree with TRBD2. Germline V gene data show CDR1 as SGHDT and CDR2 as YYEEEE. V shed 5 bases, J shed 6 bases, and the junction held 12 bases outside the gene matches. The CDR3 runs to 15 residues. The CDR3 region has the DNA TGTGCCAGCAGTTTTAATCGGGGGGTTTACGATACGCAGTATTTT. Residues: CASSFNRGVYDTQYF.